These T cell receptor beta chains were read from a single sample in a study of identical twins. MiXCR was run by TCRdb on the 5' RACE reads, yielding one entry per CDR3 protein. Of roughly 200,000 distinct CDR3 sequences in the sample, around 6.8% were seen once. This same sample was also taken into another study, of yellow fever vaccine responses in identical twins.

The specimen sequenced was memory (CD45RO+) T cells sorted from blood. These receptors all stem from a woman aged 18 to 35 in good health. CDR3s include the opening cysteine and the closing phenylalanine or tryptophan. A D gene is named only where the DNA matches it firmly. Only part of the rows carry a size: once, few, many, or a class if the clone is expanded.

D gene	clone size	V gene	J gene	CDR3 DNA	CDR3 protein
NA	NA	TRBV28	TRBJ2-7	TGTGCCGCCGAGGGGGTTCAAATCCACGAGCAGTACTTC	CAAEGVQIHEQYF
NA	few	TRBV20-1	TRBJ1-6	TGCAGTGCTAGAAAGATCAGCTCCTATAATTCACCCCTCCACTTT	CSARKISSYNSPLHF
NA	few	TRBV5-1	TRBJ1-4	TGCGCCAGCAGCTTGGCGGGACTTCCTAATGAAAAACTGTTTTTT	CASSLAGLPNEKLFF
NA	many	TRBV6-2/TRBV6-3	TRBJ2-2	TGTGCCAGCACTAAGACACCCGGGGAGCTGTTTTTT	CASTKTPGELFF
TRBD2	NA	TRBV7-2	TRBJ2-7	TGTGCCAGCAGCTTACTCGCGGGGGGGCCGGGCGAGCAGTACTTC	CASSLLAGGPGEQYF
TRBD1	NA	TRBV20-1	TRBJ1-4	TGCAGTGCTACAGGACAGGGGTTGAAAGGGCTGAATGAAAAACTGTTTTTT	CSATGQGLKGLNEKLFF
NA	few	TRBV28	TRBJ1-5	TGTGCCAGCAGTTCGGACAGCCATAGCAATCAGCCCCAGCATTTT	CASSSDSHSNQPQHF
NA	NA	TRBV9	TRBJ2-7	TGTGCCAGCAGCGTAGCCGTGTCCGGAGGGGATAACGAGCAGTACTTC	CASSVAVSGGDNEQYF
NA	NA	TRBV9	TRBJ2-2	TGTGCCAGCAGCGTAGTCGGAACAGGTTCGAACACCGGGGAGCTGTTTTTT	CASSVVGTGSNTGELFF
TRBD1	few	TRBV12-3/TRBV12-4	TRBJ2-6	TGTGCCAGCAGTTTTTCAACAGGGGCAGGGGCCAACGTCCTGACTTTC	CASSFSTGAGANVLTF
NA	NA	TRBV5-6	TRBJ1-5	TGTGCCAGCAGCTTGGGAAGTTATAGCAATCAGCCCCAGCATTTT	CASSLGSYSNQPQHF
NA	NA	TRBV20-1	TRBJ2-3	TGCAGTGCTAGAGATGGAGTAACTGGCACAGATACGCAGTATTTT	CSARDGVTGTDTQYF
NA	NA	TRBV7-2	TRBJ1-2	TGTGCCAGCAGCCCAAGGCGACAGGAACGATCTAACTATGGCTACACCTTC	CASSPRRQERSNYGYTF
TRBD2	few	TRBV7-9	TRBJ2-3	TGTGCCAGCACCGTCCCCAGCGGGGCCACAGATACGCAGTATTTT	CASTVPSGATDTQYF
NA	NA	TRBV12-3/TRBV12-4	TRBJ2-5	TGTGCCAGCAGATCAGTCGGAAGGGGAGAGACCCAGTACTTC	CASRSVGRGETQYF
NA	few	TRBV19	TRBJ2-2	TGTGCCAGTAGTATAGGACCAGGGTCCGGGGAGCTGTTTTTT	CASSIGPGSGELFF
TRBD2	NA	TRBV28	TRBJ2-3	TGTGCCAGCAGCCTGACTAGCGGGACTGCAGATACGCAGTATTTT	CASSLTSGTADTQYF
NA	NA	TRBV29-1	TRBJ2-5	TGCAGCGTTGAAGGCAGGAGACGCCAAGAGACCCAGTACTTC	CSVEGRRRQETQYF
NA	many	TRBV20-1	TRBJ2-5	TGCAGTGCTAGAGCCCTCCGGGTAACTGGGGAGACCCAGTACTTC	CSARALRVTGETQYF
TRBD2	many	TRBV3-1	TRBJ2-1	TGTGCCAGCAGCCCCGGGACTAACGTCTACAATGAGCAGTTCTTC	CASSPGTNVYNEQFF
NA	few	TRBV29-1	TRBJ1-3	TGCAGCGTGGAGGGTGGAAACACCATATATTTT	CSVEGGNTIYF
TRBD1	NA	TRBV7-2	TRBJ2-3	TGTGCCAGCAGGTTACAGGGGACCGGCACAGATACGCAGTATTTT	CASRLQGTGTDTQYF
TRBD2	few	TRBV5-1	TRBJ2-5	TGCGCCAGCAGCTTGGCGGGTTCTAGCGGGATTCAAGAGACCCAGTACTTC	CASSLAGSSGIQETQYF
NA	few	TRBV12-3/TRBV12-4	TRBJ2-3	TGTGCCAGCAGTTATGGGTTCAGAGCAGATACGCAGTATTTT	CASSYGFRADTQYF
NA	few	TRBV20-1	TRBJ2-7	TGCAGTGCCCCCCCCGGAGGGAAAATAGGCTCCTACGAGCAGTACTTC	CSAPPGGKIGSYEQYF
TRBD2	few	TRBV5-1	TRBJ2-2	TGCGCCAGCAGCTGGAACTCGGGGGGGTACACCGGGGAGCTGTTTTTT	CASSWNSGGYTGELFF
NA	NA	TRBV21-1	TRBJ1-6	TGTGCCAGCAGCAAAGAAGTAAGGTTAAGCGGTAATTCACCCCTCCACTTT	CASSKEVRLSGNSPLHF
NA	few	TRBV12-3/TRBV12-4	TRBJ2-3	TGTGCCAGCACTATTGGGGGACCCACAGATACGCAGTATTTT	CASTIGGPTDTQYF
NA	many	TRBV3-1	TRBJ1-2	TGTGCCAGCAGCCAAATGGCGGGGATCATGGGTGGCTACACCTTC	CASSQMAGIMGGYTF
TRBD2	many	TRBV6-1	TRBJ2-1	TGTGCCAGCAGTGAACCGCTAACTAGCGGGGGCAATGAGCAGTTCTTC	CASSEPLTSGGNEQFF
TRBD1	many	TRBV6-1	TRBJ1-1	TGTGCCAGCAGTACCCGGACAGGGAACACTGAAGCTTTCTTT	CASSTRTGNTEAFF
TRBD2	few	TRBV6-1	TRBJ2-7	TGTGCCAGCAGCCGAGGACTAGCGGGGGGGAATTCCTACGAGCAGTACTTC	CASSRGLAGGNSYEQYF
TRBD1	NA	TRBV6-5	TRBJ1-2	TGTGCCAGCAGTTTCCAACCGACAGGGGCGGATGGCTACACCTTC	CASSFQPTGADGYTF
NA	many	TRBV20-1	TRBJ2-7	TGCAGTGCTCGACCCCATGGTAGCTCCTACGAGCAGTACTTC	CSARPHGSSYEQYF
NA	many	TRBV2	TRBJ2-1	TGTGCCACCCCTACAGCGAGACACTCATACAATGAGCAGTTCTTC	CATPTARHSYNEQFF